Listed below are T cell receptor beta chains from one sample, sequenced in a study of cytotoxic CD8 clonotypes in ibrutinib-treated CLL. Sequenced by immunoSEQ multiplex PCR; TCRdb stores in-frame clones only, minus some. Seen here are tens of thousands of clones, over 45% observed once, and the top ten hold approximately 19%. The sample was PBMCs, taken before ibrutinib treatment. The source of these receptors is a human donor with chronic lymphocytic leukemia. Each CDR3 is given with its conserved first and last residue. A D gene is named only where the DNA matches it firmly. Expanded clones get a size class; other rows say once, few or many, or leave the size out.

J | size | V | D | CDR3 | DNA
TRBJ2-3 | . | TRBV12-5 | TRBD2 | CASGLVLTSGGDTQYF | TGTGCTAGTGGTTTGGTGTTGACTAGCGGGGGGGATACGCAGTATTTT
TRBJ1-5 | few | TRBV27 | . | CASRKAVHQPQHF | TGTGCCAGCAGGAAAGCGGTCCATCAGCCCCAGCATTTT
TRBJ2-1 | . | TRBV27 | TRBD2 | CASSTSWGGSYNEQFF | TGTGCCAGCAGTACCAGTTGGGGGGGTTCCTACAATGAGCAGTTCTTC
TRBJ2-3 | . | TRBV9 | TRBD2 | CASSALAIDTQYF | TGTGCCAGCAGCGCACTAGCGATAGATACGCAGTATTTT
TRBJ1-4 | . | TRBV6-5 | . | CASSSAPATNEKLFF | TGTGCCAGCAGTTCCGCACCAGCAACTAATGAAAAACTGTTTTTT
TRBJ1-5 | few | TRBV7-9 | TRBD1 | CASSPGTVVGPQHF | TGTGCCAGCAGCCCCGGGACAGTCGTTGGGCCCCAGCATTTT
TRBJ1-1 | . | TRBV13 | . | CASSLEDRNTEAFF | TGTGCCAGCAGCTTAGAGGACAGGAACACTGAAGCTTTCTTT
TRBJ1-3 | . | TRBV29-1 | TRBD1 | CSADRGDGNTIYF | TGCAGCGCCGACAGGGGTGATGGAAACACCATATATTTT
TRBJ2-2 | few | TRBV27 | TRBD1 | CASSLYGTGGFGELFF | TGTGCCAGCAGTTTATACGGGACAGGGGGTTTCGGGGAGCTGTTTTTT
TRBJ1-2 | . | TRBV25-1 | . | CASTAGYGYTF | TGTGCCAGCACGGCCGGCTATGGCTACACCTTC
TRBJ1-6 | . | TRBV27 | . | CASSAMVGGGNSPLHF | TGTGCCAGCAGTGCTATGGTAGGCGGCGGTAATTCACCCCTCCACTTT
TRBJ2-7 | few | TRBV11-1 | . | CASSFRAHSSYEQYF | TGTGCCAGCAGCTTTCGTGCACATAGCTCCTACGAGCAGTACTTC
TRBJ2-7 | . | TRBV5-1 | . | CASSLGTETYEQYF | TGCGCCAGCAGCTTAGGGACGGAAACCTACGAGCAGTACTTC
TRBJ2-7 | few | TRBV11-3 | . | CASSLGGSSYEQYF | TGTGCCAGCAGCCTCGGAGGGAGCTCCTACGAGCAGTACTTC
TRBJ2-7 | . | TRBV7-2 | TRBD1 | CASSSGTGRTYEQYF | TGTGCCAGCAGCTCCGGGACAGGGCGTACCTACGAGCAGTACTTC
TRBJ2-3 | few | TRBV5-6 | TRBD2 | CASNRLAGGPTDTQYF | TGTGCCAGCAACCGACTAGCGGGGGGTCCCACAGATACGCAGTATTTT
TRBJ2-7 | . | TRBV19 | TRBD1 | CASSIGQGIPYEQYF | TGTGCCAGTAGTATAGGACAGGGGATACCCTACGAGCAGTACTTC
TRBJ2-7 | few | TRBV10-2 | . | CASWEYEQYF | TGCGCCAGTTGGGAGTACGAGCAGTACTTC
TRBJ2-7 | . | TRBV27 | . | CASSFLLQDAYEQYF | TGTGCCAGCAGTTTTCTCCTACAGGATGCCTACGAGCAGTACTTC
TRBJ2-5 | . | TRBV7-9 | . | CASSYQGHLDETQYF | TGTGCCAGCAGCTACCAGGGACATCTAGATGAGACCCAGTACTTC
TRBJ2-7 | . | TRBV9 | TRBD1 | CASSAGTASAYEQYF | TGTGCCAGCAGCGCCGGGACAGCATCAGCCTACGAGCAGTACTTC
TRBJ1-2 | . | TRBV13 | . | CASTLERLGYTF | TGTGCCAGCACCCTGGAGCGCCTTGGCTACACCTTC
TRBJ1-1 | few | TRBV6-5 | . | CASSPRTGNTEAFF | TGTGCCAGCAGTCCTAGGACCGGGAACACTGAAGCTTTCTTT
TRBJ1-1 | . | TRBV19 | . | CASSIAAGVTEAFF | TGTGCCAGTAGTATTGCGGCAGGGGTTACTGAAGCTTTCTTT
TRBJ2-3 | . | TRBV7-9 | . | CASSYQVGSTDTQYF | TGTGCCAGCAGCTACCAGGTCGGGTCGACAGATACGCAGTATTTT
TRBJ1-1 | . | TRBV9 | . | CASSVAGDTEAFF | TGTGCCAGCAGCGTAGCAGGGGACACTGAAGCTTTCTTT
TRBJ2-7 | . | TRBV7-2 | TRBD1 | CASNLTPDRAYEQYF | TGTGCCAGCAACTTAACTCCAGACAGGGCCTACGAGCAGTACTTC
TRBJ1-2 | . | TRBV13 | TRBD1 | CASSLRHHGTVAYYGYTF | TGTGCCAGCAGCTTAAGACATCACGGGACAGTCGCCTACTATGGCTACACCTTC
TRBJ1-1 | few | TRBV7-6 | . | CASSLRGAYTEAFF | TGTGCCAGCAGCCTAAGGGGGGCGTACACTGAAGCTTTCTTT
TRBJ1-1 | . | TRBV5-6 | TRBD1 | CASSFRDRVSGAFF | TGTGCCAGCAGCTTCCGGGACAGGGTTTCTGGAGCTTTCTTT
TRBJ2-2 | . | TRBV5-1 | . | CASSPMGLGTGELFF | TGCGCCAGCAGCCCCATGGGGTTAGGCACCGGGGAGCTGTTTTTT
TRBJ2-6 | once | TRBV5-1 | . | CASSSPRQLIVSGANVLTF | TGCGCCAGCAGCTCCCCCCGACAGTTAATCGTCTCTGGGGCCAACGTCCTGACTTTC